The clone carrying this T cell receptor beta chain was detected once. Its antigen is undetermined. The sample comes from a study of T cell responses to AZD1222 COVID-19 vaccine. Profiled with immunoSEQ multiplex PCR; TCRdb holds only in-frame clones, not every one. The sample contains around 120,000 clones, 70% to 90% of which appear only once. The junction had 5 bases not matched to a gene; V was cut back by 5 bases and J by 1 base. The CDR3 has 18 residues. Germline CDR1 is LNHDA and CDR2 is SQIVND (reference sequence). Findings and limits, study-wide: Across the whole spike, CD4 TCRs peaked at regions 160-218 and 743-854. A mostly white British donor set with more females was recruited, and clonal diversity was possibly underestimated. Seropositive at baseline were only a handful of AZD1222 recipients. There were repertoire samples only from the period after the peak T cell response.

Material: peripheral blood, obtained 28 days after the second AZD1222 dose. The clonotype originates from an adult who received the AZD1222 COVID-19 vaccine. This chain connects TRBV19 to TRBJ2-1; TRBD2 matches 16 bases. The CDR3 DNA follows: TGTGCCAGTAGTGGAGGGACTAGCGGGAGGGGATCCTACAATGAGCAGTTCTTC. It is translated as CASSGGTSGRGSYNEQFF.